Sequencing of this T cell receptor (beta chain) was carried out in a study of T cell responses to AZD1222 COVID-19 vaccine. Comments on this clone: Its cognate antigen is unknown.

The germline gives CDR1 SGHTA, CDR2 FQGNSA. The CDR3 is 15 residues long. The V end was cut by 0 bases, the J end by 2 bases, with 11 bases between. Findings of the study overall: Baseline serostatus was positive in only a handful of AZD1222 recipients. The breadth and depth of Spike-specific TCRs increased once two AZD1222 doses had been given. Within unmutated variant regions lay the reported targets of nearly half of spike-specific TCRs.

Sequenced by immunoSEQ multiplex PCR; TCRdb stores in-frame clones only, minus some. The data contain 170,000 or so clones, just over 90% of them singletons. Sequenced here: peripheral blood, sampled on day 0 of AZD1222 vaccination. This TCR came from an adult in good health. This chain connects TRBV7-2 to TRBJ2-7, with TRBD1 as a possible D gene (5 bases). CDR3 region: CASSLAVGVAYEQYF. CDR3 nucleotide sequence: TGTGCCAGCAGCTTAGCGGTAGGGGTCGCCTACGAGCAGTACTTC. Complete variable domain (other parts from reference TRBV7-2 and TRBJ2-7): GAGVSQSPSNKVTEKGKDVELRCDPISGHTALYWYRQSLGQGLEFLIYFQGNSAPDKSGLPSDRFSAERTGGSVSTLTIQRTQQEDSAVYLCASSLAVGVAYEQYFGPGTRLTVT.